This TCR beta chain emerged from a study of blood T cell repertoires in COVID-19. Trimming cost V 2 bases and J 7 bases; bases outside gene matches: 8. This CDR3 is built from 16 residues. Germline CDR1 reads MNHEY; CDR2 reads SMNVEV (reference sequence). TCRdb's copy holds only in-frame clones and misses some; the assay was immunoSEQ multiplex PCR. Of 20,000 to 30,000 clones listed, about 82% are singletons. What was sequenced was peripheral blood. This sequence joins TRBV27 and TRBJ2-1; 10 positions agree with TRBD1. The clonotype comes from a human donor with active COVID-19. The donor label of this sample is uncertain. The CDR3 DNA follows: TGTGCCAGCAGTTTAACCGGGACAGGGGCTTGGAATGAGCAGTTCTTC. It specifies CASSLTGTGAWNEQFF.